What follows is one T cell receptor beta chain and its context. Its antigen is as yet unknown. This table comes from immunoSEQ multiplex PCR, and its TCRdb copy is limited to in-frame clones, with some not included. Altogether some 120,000 clones are present, around 87% being singletons, with the ten largest covering 10%. This entry is derived from a study of T cell responses to AZD1222 COVID-19 vaccine. Overall study results and limits: There were repertoire samples only from the period after the peak T cell response. Compared with day 0, the breadth and depth of the Spike-specific TCR repertoire rose significantly after two doses of AZD1222. White British people made up most donors, females outnumbered males, and clonal diversity was possibly underestimated. The CD4 TCRs associated with vaccination extended across spike and predominated at 160-218 and 743-854.

Germline CDR1 and CDR2: LGHNA and YNFKEQ. The length of the CDR3 is 15 residues. Trimming took off 0 bases at V and 3 bases at J, with 9 bases between the two ends. Sequenced here: peripheral blood, sampled on day 0 of AZD1222 vaccination. V gene TRBV4-2 combines with J gene TRBJ1-5; D ambiguous. The TCR comes from an adult in good health. For the CDR3, the DNA is TGTGCCAGCAGCCAAGATCTGGTAGTCAATCAGCCCCAGCATTTT. This codes for CASSQDLVVNQPQHF.